This is a list of T cell receptor beta chains from one sample in a study of immune evolution from preneoplasia to lung adenocarcinoma. Assay used: immunoSEQ multiplex PCR; TCRdb lists only in-frame clones, some missing. The sample lists some 10,000 clones; roughly 83% were seen once. The sequenced material came from FFPE minimally invasive lung adenocarcinoma tissue. All receptors derive from a donor older than 65 with lung adenocarcinoma. CDR3s include the opening cysteine and the closing phenylalanine or tryptophan. The D gene is left open where the match is weak. Some rows have no size entry. The others give once, few or many, or a class for an expanded clone.

j_call clone_size cdr3_length d_call v_call cdr3_aa cdr3_nt
TRBJ1-4 once 13 - TRBV15 CATSRVHAEKLFF TGTGCCACCAGCAGAGTCCATGCCGAAAAACTGTTTTTT
TRBJ2-2 - 15 - TRBV6-5 CASSSEYRSAGELFF TGTGCCAGCAGTTCCGAATACAGGTCCGCCGGGGAGCTGTTTTTT
TRBJ2-2 - 15 - TRBV6-7 CASSYAARITGELFF TGTGCCAGCAGTTACGCGGCCAGGATAACCGGGGAGCTGTTTTTT
TRBJ2-7 - 10 - TRBV30 CALGSLEQYF TGTGCCTTGGGCTCCCTCGAGCAGTACTTC
TRBJ1-4 few 13 - TRBV19 CASSIGVGGKLFF TGTGCCAGTAGTATAGGCGTGGGAGGAAAACTGTTTTTT
TRBJ2-5 - 15 - TRBV19 CATSNSRGAGETQYF TGTGCCACCAGTAACTCCAGGGGGGCGGGAGAGACCCAGTACTTC
TRBJ1-2 - 13 - TRBV6-5 CASRRQVSYGYTF TGTGCCAGCAGACGACAGGTCTCCTATGGCTACACCTTC
TRBJ2-7 - 16 - TRBV19 CASSISSVTSSYEQYF TGTGCCAGTAGTATTTCCAGCGTAACAAGCTCCTACGAGCAGTACTTC
TRBJ2-2 - 14 - TRBV19 CASSRDRNTGELFF TGTGCCAGTAGCAGAGACAGGAACACCGGGGAGCTGTTTTTT
TRBJ2-7 - 16 TRBD1 TRBV7-9 CASSTGTGGTSDEQYF TGTGCCAGCAGCACCGGGACAGGGGGCACTTCAGACGAGCAGTACTTC
TRBJ1-2 - 16 - TRBV21-1 CASSKALLGGPVGYTF TGTGCCAGCAGCAAAGCGCTTTTGGGGGGCCCCGTTGGCTACACCTTC
TRBJ1-2 - 13 - TRBV11-2 CASSTTGRYGYTF TGTGCCAGCAGTACGACAGGCCGCTATGGCTACACCTTC
TRBJ2-5 - 11 - TRBV20-1 CSSPDGETQYF TGCAGCTCCCCCGATGGGGAGACCCAGTACTTC
TRBJ2-2 - 17 TRBD1 TRBV19 CASSIAPGQRNTGELFF TGTGCCAGTAGTATAGCACCGGGACAGCGGAACACCGGGGAGCTGTTTTTT
TRBJ2-2 - 15 TRBD2 TRBV5-1 CASSSGLAGSGELFF TGCGCCAGCAGCTCGGGACTAGCGGGATCGGGGGAGCTGTTTTTT
TRBJ2-2 - 14 - TRBV6-5 CASSPGGASGELFF TGTGCCAGCAGCCCCGGGGGAGCAAGCGGGGAGCTGTTTTTT
TRBJ2-4 few 14 - TRBV28 CASSLVRAKNIQYF TGTGCCAGCAGTTTAGTCCGGGCCAAAAACATTCAGTACTTC
TRBJ2-7 once 16 TRBD2 TRBV27 CASSPTGTSVSYEQYF TGTGCCAGCAGTCCCACTGGGACTAGCGTCTCCTACGAGCAGTACTTC
TRBJ2-5 - 16 - TRBV11-2 CASSLGSWSDGETQYF TGTGCCAGCAGCTTAGGATCTTGGTCGGATGGAGAGACCCAGTACTTC
TRBJ2-2 - 15 - TRBV28 CASSSGGAGTGELFF TGTGCCAGCAGTTCAGGAGGGGCGGGCACCGGGGAGCTGTTTTTT
TRBJ1-6 - 14 - TRBV5-1 CASSIRDLHSPLHF TGCGCCAGCAGCATCCGGGACCTACATTCACCCCTCCACTTT
TRBJ1-6 - 14 - TRBV5-1 CASGSGRVESPLHF TGCGCCAGCGGGTCAGGGAGGGTCGAGTCACCCCTCCACTTT
TRBJ2-7 - 15 - TRBV4-1 CASSQELALSYEQYF TGCGCCAGCAGCCAAGAGTTAGCACTATCCTACGAGCAGTACTTC
TRBJ1-1 few 11 - TRBV20-1 CSASGNTEAFF TGCAGTGCTAGTGGTAACACTGAAGCTTTCTTT
TRBJ2-3 - 15 TRBD2 TRBV14 CASRPLAGGADTQYF TGTGCCAGCAGACCACTAGCGGGAGGGGCAGATACGCAGTATTTT
TRBJ2-3 - 16 TRBD2 TRBV7-6 CASSPIAGGFPDTQYF TGTGCCAGCAGCCCAATAGCGGGAGGGTTCCCAGATACGCAGTATTTT
TRBJ2-1 - 17 - TRBV25-1 CASSENVGGPKYNEQFF TGTGCCAGCAGTGAAAACGTTGGAGGGCCAAAGTACAATGAGCAGTTCTTC
TRBJ1-3 - 16 TRBD1 TRBV5-1 CASSSTGTGSGNTIYF TGCGCCAGCAGCTCAACCGGGACAGGATCTGGAAACACCATATATTTT
TRBJ1-2 - 15 TRBD1 TRBV5-1 CASSFGTVQASGYTF TGCGCCAGCAGCTTCGGGACAGTACAAGCAAGTGGCTACACCTTC
TRBJ1-2 - 14 - TRBV28 CASSLNAQGHGYTF TGTGCCAGCAGCTTAAACGCCCAGGGACATGGCTACACCTTC
TRBJ2-1 - 16 TRBD1 TRBV27 CASSLTLGTGGLEQFF TGTGCCAGCAGTTTAACATTGGGGACAGGGGGTCTTGAGCAGTTCTTC
TRBJ1-5 - 14 - TRBV28 CASSSQFGNQPQHF TGTGCCAGCAGTTCTCAATTCGGCAATCAGCCCCAGCATTTT
TRBJ2-5 few 16 TRBD2 TRBV4-1 CASSQEGTSAQETQYF TGCGCCAGCAGCCAAGAAGGGACTAGCGCACAAGAGACCCAGTACTTC
TRBJ1-1 - 15 TRBD1 TRBV5-4 CASSEGTGANTEAFF TGTGCCAGCAGCGAAGGGACAGGGGCGAACACTGAAGCTTTCTTT
TRBJ2-2 - 15 TRBD1 TRBV5-5 CASSLGQGVTGELFF TGTGCCAGCAGCTTGGGACAGGGTGTGACCGGGGAGCTGTTTTTT
TRBJ2-7 - 11 - TRBV28 CASRSVHEQYF TGTGCCAGCAGATCGGTTCACGAGCAGTACTTC
TRBJ2-7 few 14 - TRBV29-1 CSVEGRGVSYEQYF TGCAGCGTCGAGGGGCGGGGCGTCTCCTACGAGCAGTACTTC
TRBJ2-6 - 20 TRBD2 TRBV18 CASSLGRLAGGPTGANVLTF TGTGCCAGCTCACTAGGTAGACTAGCGGGAGGGCCGACTGGGGCCAACGTCCTGACTTTC
TRBJ1-1 - 11 TRBD1 TRBV25-1 CASSRTGEAFF TGTGCCAGCAGTAGGACAGGCGAAGCTTTCTTT
TRBJ2-7 once 17 TRBD2 TRBV7-8 CASRQGGLAGPTGEQYF TGTGCCAGCAGGCAGGGGGGACTAGCGGGACCCACGGGCGAGCAGTACTTC
TRBJ2-7 - 14 - TRBV6-5 CASSYAKNIGEQYF TGTGCCAGCAGTTACGCCAAAAACATCGGGGAGCAGTACTTC
TRBJ1-2 medium-sized 15 TRBD1 TRBV28 CASSPPGQGNYGYTF TGTGCCAGCAGTCCTCCGGGACAGGGGAACTATGGCTACACCTTC
TRBJ1-1 - 14 - TRBV29-1 CSARNGGSNTEAFF TGCAGCGCCCGAAACGGGGGTTCGAACACTGAAGCTTTCTTT
TRBJ2-7 - 14 TRBD2 TRBV10-3 CAIRGTSGPDEQYF TGTGCCATCAGAGGGACTAGCGGGCCGGACGAGCAGTACTTC
TRBJ2-1 - 14 - TRBV4-2 CASSQGDFYNEQFF TGTGCCAGCAGCCAAGGGGACTTTTACAATGAGCAGTTCTTC
TRBJ2-1 once 14 TRBD2 TRBV2 CASSAGTSLNEQFF TGTGCCAGCAGTGCAGGGACTAGCCTTAATGAGCAGTTCTTC
TRBJ2-5 - 15 - TRBV2 CASREIARFQETQYF TGTGCCAGCAGAGAGATAGCGCGATTTCAAGAGACCCAGTACTTC
TRBJ2-7 - 14 TRBD1 TRBV14 CASSQVRTGNEQYF TGTGCCAGCAGCCAAGTCCGGACAGGGAACGAGCAGTACTTC
TRBJ1-2 - 14 - TRBV6-5 CASSYGALKGGYTF TGTGCCAGCAGTTACGGGGCCCTCAAGGGTGGCTACACCTTC
TRBJ2-7 - 15 TRBD2 TRBV28 CASSLGTSGSREQYF TGTGCCAGCAGTCTAGGGACTAGCGGGAGTCGCGAGCAGTACTTC
TRBJ2-5 - 15 - TRBV7-2 CASSLSPAKQETQYF TGTGCCAGCAGCCTAAGCCCCGCTAAACAAGAGACCCAGTACTTC
TRBJ2-4 - 14 TRBD1 TRBV5-4 CASSGPGQKNIQYF TGTGCCAGCAGCGGGCCGGGACAGAAAAACATTCAGTACTTC
TRBJ2-7 - 14 - TRBV6-1 CASSAQGPPSEQYF TGTGCCAGCAGCGCTCAGGGGCCCCCTTCCGAGCAGTACTTC
TRBJ1-5 - 14 - TRBV19 CASSHRDPNQPQHF TGTGCCAGTAGTCACCGGGACCCTAATCAGCCCCAGCATTTT
TRBJ2-3 - 14 - TRBV6-6 CASSYAGATDTQYF TGTGCCAGCAGTTACGCAGGGGCCACAGATACGCAGTATTTT